One sample yielded the 22 T cell receptor beta chains listed below, sequenced in a study of T cells in Graves' hyperthyroidism and ophthalmopathy. Researchers took RNA transcripts and amplified the TCR beta CDR3 regions from them. The TCR CDR3 was amplified in a first-round RT-PCR using the HTBI primer set. TCRdb reanalysed the multiplex PCR reads using MiXCR and keeps one entry per CDR3 protein. The data hold 360,000 or so distinct CDR3 sequences, with under 20% observed a single time. Sequenced input: blood. The source is a woman under 30 with Graves' hyperthyroidism.

At least ten counts were recorded for this clonotype. V gene TRBV10-3 combines with J gene TRBJ1-2; D may be TRBD1 (6 bases). Trimming took 6 bases from V and 6 from J, leaving 14 bases between them. The germline gives CDR1 ENHRY, CDR2 SYGVKD. This CDR3 has 13 residues. CDR3 residues: CAIRVQGGDGYTF. The CDR3, as DNA: TGTGCCATCAGGGTACAGGGAGGGGATGGCTACACCTTC.

The CDR3 DNA reads as TGTGCCAGCAGTTTTCCCCAGGACAGGGAGAGCCAGCCCCAGCATTTT. Protein: CASSFPQDRESQPQHF. V usage is TRBV27 and J usage is TRBJ1-5, with 8 bases aligning to TRBD1. This CDR3 is 16 amino acids long. Germline lookup yields CDR1 MNHEY and CDR2 SMNVEV (reference sequence). The V gene end was trimmed by 3 bases and the J gene end by 7 bases; junction bases not matched to a gene: 11.

This clonotype was counted at least ten times. The chain has TRBV15 and TRBJ1-1; the D gene is possibly TRBD1 (5 bases). The germline CDR1 and CDR2 sequences are LNHNV and YYDKDF (reference sequence). The CDR3 is 15 amino acids. V dropped 3 bases and J dropped 4 bases, with 15 bases sitting between them. CDR3 DNA: TGTGCCACCAGCAGGGCGAGGGGCTGGGGCACTGAAGCTTTCTTT. It encodes CATSRARGWGTEAFF. The full variable domain, with the rest looked up from reference TRBV15 and TRBJ1-1, is DAMVIQNPRYQVTQFGKPVTLSCSQTLNHNVMYWYQQKSSQAPKLLFHYYDKDFNNEADTPDNFQSRRPNTSFCFLDIRSPGLGDTAMYLCATSRARGWGTEAFFGQGTRLTVV.

This clonotype was recorded at least ten times. The V and J genes are TRBV6-1 and TRBJ1-6; tentatively, D is TRBD1 (6 bases). Per the germline V gene, CDR1 is MNHNS and CDR2 is SASEGT. The CDR3 runs to 15 residues. V was shortened by 7 bases and J by 6 bases, with 16 bases between the two germline ends. The CDR3 DNA sequence: TGTGCCAGCACCAGGACAGTGAGGGGTAATTCACCCCTCCACTTT. Residues: CASTRTVRGNSPLHF.

This clonotype appeared many times. This sequence joins TRBV7-9 and TRBJ1-2; 7 nucleotides agree with TRBD1. V shed 3 bases, J shed 8 bases, and the junction held 6 bases outside the gene matches. The germline CDR1 and CDR2 sequences are SEHNR and FQNEAQ (reference sequence). The CDR3 has 13 amino acids. The CDR3 spells CASSLTGSVGYTF. CDR3 nucleotides: TGTGCCAGCAGCTTGACAGGGTCCGTGGGCTACACCTTC.

Remarks on this clonotype: It is likely a read error, because the conserved phenylalanine at the end of the CDR3 is missing. This chain links TRBV30 with TRBJ1-3; D not certain. Trimming pared 2 bases from V and 1 base from J, leaving 12 bases between. The CDR3 is made up of 15 amino acids. From germline, CDR1 is GTSNPN and CDR2 SVGIG (reference sequence). CDR3 loop: CAWSPWVVSGNTIYL. The CDR3, as DNA: TGTGCCTGGAGTCCTTGGGTGGTTTCTGGAAACACCATATATTTG.

V and J are TRBV9 and TRBJ2-5, with D perhaps given as TRBD1 or TRBD2 (5 bases each). Germline V gene sequence: CDR1 SGDLS, CDR2 YYNGEE. The V end lost 4 bases, the J end lost 5 bases, and 12 bases lay between the germline ends. This CDR3 is 13 amino acids long. This chain's CDR3 is CASSPGTPETQYF. The CDR3 nucleotides are TGTGCCAGCAGCCCCGGGACCCCTGAGACCCAGTACTTC. The whole variable domain, filled in from reference TRBV9 and TRBJ2-5, reads DSGVTQTPKHLITATGQRVTLRCSPRSGDLSVYWYQQSLDQGLQFLIQYYNGEERAKGNILERFSAQQFPDLHSELNLSSLELGDSALYFCASSPGTPETQYFGPGTRLLVL.

CDR3 nucleotide sequence: TGCAGCGTTGCAAGGACTAGCGGGGGCTACGAGCAGTACTTC. It is translated as CSVARTSGGYEQYF. The chain is built from TRBV29-1 and TRBJ2-7; 13 nucleotides match TRBD2. This CDR3 has 14 residues. V lost 4 bases, J lost 3 bases, and 3 bases stayed unmatched. Germline V CDR1 and CDR2: SQVTM, ANQGSEA.

This clonotype was recorded many times. The V and J genes are TRBV5-1 and TRBJ1-1, with D perhaps matching TRBD1 (5 bases). This CDR3 spans 16 amino acids. Trimming cost V 6 bases and J 3 bases, with 21 bases left between them. CDR1 SGHRS and CDR2 YFSETQ come from the germline V gene. For the CDR3, the DNA is TGCGCCAGCAACCCCACAGGCCCGGTTCCGGACACTGAAGCTTTCTTT. Translation gives CASNPTGPVPDTEAFF. The full variable domain, in which reference TRBV5-1 and TRBJ1-1 provide the parts outside the CDR3, is KAGVTQTPRYLIKTRGQQVTLSCSPISGHRSVSWYQQTPGQGLQFLFEYFSETQRNKGNFPGRFSGRQFSNSRSEMNVSTLELGDSALYLCASNPTGPVPDTEAFFGQGTRLTVV.

Many counts were recorded for this clonotype. The CDR3 spells CASSRPDRGHYEQYF. The CDR3, as DNA: TGTGCCAGCAGTCGACCCGACAGGGGGCATTACGAGCAGTACTTC. This chain links TRBV12-3 or TRBV12-4 with TRBJ2-7, with 10 bases fitting TRBD1. The CDR3 runs to 15 residues. V lost 5 bases and J lost 4; bases outside the gene matches: 8.

This clonotype was counted many times. The J gene is TRBJ1-1, the V gene TRBV7-9; D unresolved. CDR3 length: 13 amino acids. CDR1 and CDR2 from the germline V gene are SEHNR and FQNEAQ (reference sequence). V lost 0 bases and J lost 9, with 11 bases in between. CDR3 coding DNA: TGTGCCAGCAGCTTAGCCCAGACCGAGAAAGCTTTCTTT. It codes for CASSLAQTEKAFF.

This clonotype showed up many times. The chain employs TRBV11-2 and TRBJ2-2; D call uncertain. V was cut by 1 base and J by 3 bases, with 12 bases left in between. Per germline, CDR1 SGHAT and CDR2 FQNNGV. The CDR3 consists of 16 residues. The CDR3 nucleotides are TGTGCCAGCAGCTTAGGTGTCGGGCGATACACCGGGGAGCTGTTTTTT. This translates into CASSLGVGRYTGELFF.

This clonotype was seen repeatedly, ten times or more. The J gene is TRBJ2-5, the V gene TRBV6-1; 7 bases fit TRBD2. CDR1 and CDR2 from the germline V gene are MNHNS and SASEGT. V was pared by 8 bases and J by 5 bases, with 11 bases of the junction left unmatched. The CDR3 is 14 amino acids. The CDR3 here is CASSKRGGIETQYF. CDR3 nucleotide sequence: TGTGCCAGCTCAAAACGGGGAGGGATCGAGACCCAGTACTTC.

There are many counts of this clonotype. The V call is TRBV5-1, the J call TRBJ1-2; D is possibly TRBD1 (6 bases). The CDR3 covers 15 residues. In germline, CDR1 is SGHRS, CDR2 YFSETQ. V was cut by 2 bases and J by 2 bases, with 13 bases left in between. The CDR3 is CASSFPGAPNYGYTF. The DNA for the CDR3 is TGCGCCAGCAGCTTCCCGGGGGCGCCGAACTATGGCTACACCTTC.

This clonotype was picked up a small number of times. The chain combines TRBV10-3 with TRBJ1-1; D is possibly TRBD1 (5 bases). The V end lost 6 bases, the J end lost 5 bases, and 13 bases lay between the germline ends. CDR1 is ENHRY and CDR2 is SYGVKD in the germline V gene. This CDR3 has 13 amino acids. CDR3: CAIRGQRITEAFF. In nucleotides, the CDR3 is TGTGCCATCAGGGGGCAACGGATTACTGAAGCTTTCTTT.

This clonotype was seen many times. The chain employs TRBV7-8 and TRBJ2-7; the D is unclear. This CDR3 region has 11 residues. CDR1 and CDR2 (germline): SGHVS, FQNEAQ. V gave up 3 bases and J gave up 7 bases, with 7 bases separating them. In nucleotides, the CDR3 is TGTGCCAGCAGCTTTTCGACGGAGCAGTACTTC. The encoded protein is CASSFSTEQYF.

As for this clonotype: A much larger clonotype is one base distant, so this may be a read error. V usage is TRBV11-2 and J usage is TRBJ2-7; perhaps TRBD1 as D (5 bases). Between the trimmed V and J ends, which lost 3 bases and 5 bases, there was a span of 23 bases. The CDR3 is 17 amino acids. Germline V CDR1 and CDR2: SGHAT, FQNNGV. The CDR3 region has the DNA TGTGCCAGCAGCTTGTTTCCGGCCGCAGGGAAGACCGACGAGCAGTACTTC. Its protein product is CASSLFPAAGKTDEQYF.

This clonotype was recorded many times. The chain combines TRBV30 with TRBJ2-7, with a tentative D call TRBD2 (6 bases). CDR3 length: 14 residues. CDR1 is GTSNPN and CDR2 is SVGIG in the germline V gene (reference sequence). Deletions cut 2 bases from V and 1 base from J, with 12 bases between. Written as DNA, the CDR3 is TGTGCCTGGAGTATTGGCGGACTATCCTACGAGCAGTACTTC. This sequence encodes CAWSIGGLSYEQYF.

This clonotype came up many times. V is TRBV7-8 and J is TRBJ2-7, with 7 bases fitting TRBD1. V shed 5 bases, J shed 7 bases, and the junction held 5 bases outside the gene matches. The germline V gene encodes CDR1 SGHVS and CDR2 FQNEAQ. The length of the CDR3 is 12 residues. CDR3 sequence (DNA): TGTGCCAGCAGCACAGGGGTCGGGGAGCAGTACTTC. It encodes CASSTGVGEQYF.

This clonotype has ten or more counts. This chain joins TRBV30 and TRBJ1-1; D unresolved. The CDR3 runs 13 residues. The ends were cut back, 0 bases at V and 3 bases at J, with 8 bases in the middle. Per the germline V gene, CDR1 is GTSNPN and CDR2 is SVGIG (reference sequence). CDR3 loop: CAWSVSHYTEAFF. CDR3 sequence (DNA): TGTGCCTGGAGTGTATCTCATTACACTGAAGCTTTCTTT.

V and J are TRBV19 and TRBJ2-7; TRBD2 aligns across 8 bases. With 7 bases clipped from V and 6 bases from J, the junction kept 14 bases outside the gene matches. Per germline, CDR1 LNHDA and CDR2 SQIVND (reference sequence). The CDR3 covers 15 residues. CDR3 bases: TGTGCCAGTAATAATCCCGCCGGGGGGGGAAGCGAGCAGTACTTC. Its translation: CASNNPAGGGSEQYF.

This clonotype was found many times. The chain is built from TRBV29-1 and TRBJ2-7; weak D call: TRBD2 (5 bases). Deletions cut 2 bases from V and 0 bases from J, with 8 bases between. The CDR3 totals 13 residues. Germline V gives CDR1 SQVTM, CDR2 ANQGSEA. CDR3 bases: TGCAGCGTTGAAAGCGGAGGCTCCTACGAGCAGTACTTC. Amino acid sequence: CSVESGGSYEQYF.